The next 18 T cell receptor beta chains were all read from a single sample in a study of vaccination and CD4 T cells after COVID-19. The study sequenced cultured CD4+ T cell DNA using the Oncomine TCR Beta short-read assay. TCRdb reprocessed the PCR reads with MiXCR, giving one entry per CDR3 protein. The sample lists several thousand distinct CDR3 sequences, under 45% occurring once. No cognate antigen is known for these TCRs. The treatment is: roughly 10-day PBMC culture with coronavirus spike peptide pools or control peptides (ViraFEST assay). Before the COVID-19 pandemic (2011-2018), CD4+ T cells were obtained from the unexposed donor. The material sequenced was CD4+ T cells from blood, cultured in vitro. The source of these receptors is a human donor in good health.

The genes are TRBV20-1 and TRBJ2-7, with D possibly being TRBD1 (5 bases). Germline V gene lookup returns CDR1 DFQATT and CDR2 SNEGSKA (reference sequence). The ends were cut back, 5 bases at V and 0 bases at J, with 11 bases in the middle. CDR3 length: 13 residues. The CDR3 bases are TGCAGTGCTGGGTTTGGGGCCTCCTACGAGCAGTACTTC. Its translation is CSAGFGASYEQYF.

This clonotype was counted a few times. V usage is TRBV20-1 and J usage is TRBJ2-2; D is undetermined. The germline V gene has CDR1 DFQATT and CDR2 SNEGSKA (reference sequence). The CDR3 is 15 amino acids. Trimming took 0 bases from V and 6 from J, leaving 14 bases between them. CDR3 in DNA: TGCAGTGCTAGAGATGATAGAGGCCAGGCCGGGGAGCTGTTTTTT. This translates into CSARDDRGQAGELFF.

This chain connects TRBV2 to TRBJ1-5, with 7 nucleotides matching TRBD1. Germline CDR1 is SNHLY and CDR2 is FYNNEI. The CDR3 spans 15 residues. V lost 3 bases to trimming and J lost 7 bases; unmatched junction nucleotides: 9. CDR3 sequence (DNA): TGTGCCAGCAGTGATTCAGGGGGTTCAAGGCAGCCCCAGCATTTT. Amino acids: CASSDSGGSRQPQHF.

This clonotype was picked up a small number of times. The genes are TRBV21-1 and TRBJ2-1; TRBD2 is taken as the D call from the table, unchecked against the DNA. TRBV21-1 is a pseudogene segment. The CDR3 is 16 amino acids. The CDR3: CASPVPTSVWYNEQFF. CDR3 nucleotide sequence: TGTGCCAGCCCAGTTCCCACTAGCGTGTGGTACAATGAGCAGTTCTTC.

The sample holds a few counts of this clonotype. The chain combines TRBV20-1 with TRBJ2-7; D may correspond to TRBD1 or TRBD2 (5 bases each). The CDR3 contains 12 residues. Germline V lookup: CDR1 DFQATT, CDR2 SNEGSKA (reference sequence). Deletions cut 0 bases from V and 7 bases from J, with 10 bases between. CDR3 bases: TGCAGTGCTAGAGACCGGGACCTAGAGCAGTACTTC. Translating it yields CSARDRDLEQYF.

This clonotype has just a few counts. The CDR3 nucleotides are TGTGCCAGCAGTTTAGGGGGGAGCTACACCTTC. Amino acids: CASSLGGSYTF. V gene TRBV12-3 or TRBV12-4 combines with J gene TRBJ1-2; D possibly corresponds to TRBD1 (5 bases). V gave up 1 base and J gave up 9 bases, with 6 bases separating them. This CDR3 comprises 11 residues.

The rearrangement uses TRBV20-1 and TRBJ2-3, with 10 bases that match TRBD2. CDR3 length: 19 residues. The germline gives CDR1 DFQATT, CDR2 SNEGSKA (reference sequence). The J segment lost 1 base and the V segment lost 3 bases, leaving 16 bases of the junction unmatched. CDR3 in DNA: TGCAGTGCTAGTAGCCCTAGCGGGGGAGTTTACGGTGGCACAGATACGCAGTATTTT. This gives the protein CSASSPSGGVYGGTDTQYF.

This chain joins TRBV7-6 and TRBJ2-1; D is undetermined. The V end lost 1 base, the J end lost 1 base, and 8 bases lay between the germline ends. Germline V gene sequence: CDR1 SGHVS, CDR2 FNYEAQ. This CDR3 is 15 amino acids long. In DNA form, the CDR3 reads TGTGCCAGCAGCTTAGAGGGCGGATCCTACAATGAGCAGTTCTTC. It specifies CASSLEGGSYNEQFF.

By frequency in the sample, this clonotype is large. The rearrangement joins TRBV20-1 to TRBJ1-5; D might be TRBD1 (6 bases). Between the trimmed V and J ends, which lost 0 bases and 6 bases, there was a span of 15 bases. CDR3 length: 15 residues. From germline, CDR1 is DFQATT and CDR2 SNEGSKA (reference sequence). The CDR3 nucleotides read TGCAGTGCTAGAGAGATTAAGGGGGACGGTCAGCCCCAGCATTTT. Protein sequence: CSAREIKGDGQPQHF.

For the CDR3, the DNA is TGCAGTGCTAGAGATATACGTGGGGATCAGAACACTGAAGCTTTCTTT. Residues: CSARDIRGDQNTEAFF. The rearrangement joins TRBV20-1 to TRBJ1-1; D call uncertain. Germline V gives CDR1 DFQATT, CDR2 SNEGSKA (reference sequence). V was shortened by 0 bases and J by 1 base, with 15 bases between the two germline ends. The CDR3 totals 16 residues.

This sequence joins TRBV30 and TRBJ1-3; D remains unclear. This CDR3 is built from 12 residues. Trimming removed 8 bases from V and 2 bases from J, with 10 bases in between. Germline V gene lookup returns CDR1 GTSNPN and CDR2 SVGIG (reference sequence). CDR3 sequence reads: CAVTIAGNTIYF. The CDR3 nucleotides are TGTGCCGTCACGATCGCTGGAAACACCATATATTTT. The variable domain in full, with the rest retrieved from reference TRBV30 and TRBJ1-3, is SQTIHQWPATLVQPVGSPLSLECTVEGTSNPNLYWYRQAAGRGLQLLFYSVGIGQISSEVPQNLSASRPQDRQFILSSKKLLLSDSGFYLCAVTIAGNTIYFGEGSWLTVV.

The J gene is TRBJ1-2, the V gene TRBV9; TRBD1 matches 8 bases. With V trimmed by 0 bases and J by 12 bases, 7 bases remained unmatched. The germline V gene has CDR1 SGDLS and CDR2 YYNGEE. CDR3 length: 13 residues. CDR3 coding DNA: TGTGCCAGCAGCGTAGCCCCCGGACAGGGTAACACCTTC. Protein sequence: CASSVAPGQGNTF. Drawing the rest from reference TRBV9 and TRBJ1-2, the complete variable domain is DSGVTQTPKHLITATGQRVTLRCSPRSGDLSVYWYQQSLDQGLQFLIQYYNGEERAKGNILERFSAQQFPDLHSELNLSSLELGDSALYFCASSVAPGQGNTFGSGTRLTVV.

V gene TRBV5-1 combines with J gene TRBJ1-2; D call uncertain. This CDR3 has 12 residues. Germline-derived CDR1 and CDR2 are SGHRS and YFSETQ. Trimming removed 9 bases at V and 10 bases at J, with 19 bases between. The CDR3 loop reads CANKKDLPYYTF. The CDR3 DNA sequence: TGCGCCAACAAAAAGGACCTCCCATACTACACCTTC.

This rearrangement joins TRBV2 to TRBJ1-1, with a weak D call TRBD1 (5 bases). CDR1 SNHLY and CDR2 FYNNEI come from the germline V gene. V lost 6 bases and J lost 4, with 15 bases in between. The CDR3 extends over 14 amino acids. CDR3 nucleotide sequence: TGTGCCAGCAGCTATACCCTCAGGGCCACTGAAGCTTTCTTT. This codes for CASSYTLRATEAFF. Full variable domain (remainder filled in from reference TRBV2 and TRBJ1-1): EPEVTQTPSHQVTQMGQEVILRCVPISNHLYFYWYRQILGQKVEFLVSFYNNEISEKSEIFDDQFSVERPDGSNFTLKIRSTKLEDSAMYFCASSYTLRATEAFFGQGTRLTVV.

This clonotype was detected a few times. J is TRBJ2-7 and V is TRBV6-1; TRBD2 is a possible D gene (5 bases). V gave up 5 bases and J gave up 6 bases, with 14 bases separating them. This CDR3 has 13 amino acids. Germline V lookup: CDR1 MNHNS, CDR2 SASEGT. The CDR3 sequence: CASSPHLEGEQYF. CDR3 nucleotide sequence: TGTGCCAGCAGTCCACACCTCGAGGGCGAGCAGTACTTC.

This clonotype was seen a few times. The chain has TRBV7-3 and TRBJ2-3, with D possibly matching TRBD2 (6 bases). V was cut by 1 base and J by 6 bases, with 8 bases left in between. Germline assignment: CDR1 SGHTA and CDR2 FQGTGA. CDR3 length: 13 residues. The CDR3 sequence: CASSLSGVDTQYF. Here the CDR3 DNA reads TGTGCCAGCAGCTTAAGCGGGGTCGATACGCAGTATTTT.

J is TRBJ2-7 and V is TRBV19; 7 bases align to TRBD1. Trimming at V came to 1 base and at J to 5 bases, leaving 17 bases not matched to a gene. Germline V gene sequence: CDR1 LNHDA, CDR2 SQIVND (reference sequence). This CDR3 has 18 amino acids. The CDR3 here is CASSIGLNRGSKGDEQYF. In DNA form, the CDR3 reads TGTGCCAGTAGTATAGGGCTCAACAGGGGATCTAAAGGCGACGAGCAGTACTTC.

The chain combines TRBV2 with TRBJ1-5; D unresolved. Trimming took off 6 bases at V and 9 bases at J, with 12 bases between the two ends. The CDR3 is 12 amino acids. Germline CDR1 is SNHLY and CDR2 is FYNNEI. CDR3 bases: TGTGCCAGCAGGCGATTGGACGGGCCCCAGCATTTT. Its protein is CASRRLDGPQHF. The full variable domain, in which reference TRBV2 and TRBJ1-5 provide the parts outside the CDR3, is EPEVTQTPSHQVTQMGQEVILRCVPISNHLYFYWYRQILGQKVEFLVSFYNNEISEKSEIFDDQFSVERPDGSNFTLKIRSTKLEDSAMYFCASRRLDGPQHFGDGTRLSIL.